Below, one TCR beta chain is given with its context. Original analysis: How many nucleated cells were present was estimated from reference gene primer amplification. Sequencing was performed with immunoSEQ multiplex PCR; in TCRdb, only in-frame clones are kept and a portion is missing. That table furnishes V, J and clone size, whereas the DNA furnished D and trimming. The sample has 400,000 or so clones; 90% are singletons. These data come from a study of blood T cell repertoires in COVID-19. Study background: Sites in the United States, Italy and Spain provided acute and convalescent COVID-19 samples. In each case, the material was cDNA or gDNA derived from T cells, B-cell-depleted T cells, or PBMCs.

The CDR3 consists of 14 residues. Trimming left V 5 bases short and J 3 bases short, with 12 bases between. Germline lookup yields CDR1 MRHNA and CDR2 SNTAGT. The V call is TRBV6-4, the J call TRBJ2-3; tentative D call: TRBD2 (6 bases). The specimen was PBMCs or T cells enriched from blood (not recorded which). The receptor was isolated from a man aged 18 to 30 who had recovered from COVID-19. This CDR3 is CASSSRGITDTQYF. In nucleotides, the CDR3 is TGTGCCAGCAGTTCTCGGGGGATAACAGATACGCAGTATTTT.